The T cell receptor beta chain under discussion was sequenced for a study of blood T cell repertoires in COVID-19. Measured with immunoSEQ multiplex PCR; TCRdb has only the in-frame clones, and not every one. The sample consists of some 80,000 clones, 85% to 90% of them appearing once. CDR1 and CDR2 from the germline V gene are SNHLY and FYNNEI. The CDR3 contains 13 residues. V was trimmed by 6 bases and J by 5 bases, leaving 13 bases between them. The sample was peripheral blood. This TCR derives from a human donor in a cohort sampled during active COVID-19. This chain connects TRBV2 to TRBJ2-5, with D tentatively TRBD1 (6 bases). Written as DNA, the CDR3 is TGTGCCAGCAGGCAACAGGGTGCGGAGACCCAGTACTTC. Translating it yields CASRQQGAETQYF.